Below are 9 T cell receptor beta chains sequenced from a single sample in a study of T cell responses to AZD1222 COVID-19 vaccine. Profiling relied on immunoSEQ multiplex PCR, and the TCRdb table lists in-frame clones only, not all of them. The sample has 84,000 or so clones; roughly 90% are singletons. Source: peripheral blood, taken on day 0 of AZD1222 vaccination. The origin of the receptors is an adult in good health.

This rearrangement joins TRBV12-3 or TRBV12-4 to TRBJ1-5, with TRBD1 matching 7 bases. The junction had 8 bases not matched to a gene; V was cut back by 4 bases and J by 11 bases. The CDR3 covers 13 residues. The CDR3 reads CASSSPHRGSQHF. CDR3 DNA: TGTGCCAGCAGTTCGCCTCACAGGGGATCCCAGCATTTT.

This rearrangement joins TRBV10-2 to TRBJ1-1, with D tentatively TRBD1 (5 bases). Per germline, CDR1 WSHSY and CDR2 SAAADI. The CDR3 sequence is 13 residues long. V lost 2 bases to trimming and J lost 1 base, with 5 bases between them. CDR3 sequence (DNA): TGCGCCAGCAGTGAGGGGGGGAACACTGAAGCTTTCTTT. Translating gives CASSEGGNTEAFF.

The rearrangement uses TRBV19 and TRBJ2-7, with D unclear. V lost 2 bases and J 3 bases, leaving 8 bases between the germline ends. The length of the CDR3 is 13 residues. Germline CDR1 LNHDA, CDR2 SQIVND (reference sequence). CDR3 loop: CASSISSDYEQYF. As DNA, the CDR3 is TGTGCCAGTAGTATATCTTCAGACTACGAGCAGTACTTC.

The chain links TRBV13 to TRBJ2-1, with 12 bases fitting TRBD2. Trimming removed 6 bases from V and 4 bases from J; junction bases left unmatched: 10. Germline V gene lookup returns CDR1 PRHDT and CDR2 FYEKMQ (reference sequence). This CDR3 has 17 amino acids. For the CDR3, the DNA is TGTGCCAGCAGAAAAGACTGGACTAGCGGGATATACAATGAGCAGTTCTTC. As protein: CASRKDWTSGIYNEQFF.

The chain couples TRBV6-6 to TRBJ1-1, with D unclear. The germline V gene has CDR1 MNHNY and CDR2 SVGAGI (reference sequence). The CDR3 covers 12 residues. V was clipped by 4 bases and J by 7 bases, with 10 bases between them. CDR3 in amino acids: CASSWAENEAFF. CDR3 nucleotide sequence: TGTGCCAGCAGTTGGGCAGAGAATGAAGCTTTCTTT.

The rearrangement uses TRBV7-8 and TRBJ2-7; 7 bases fit TRBD1. V trimming: 5 bases; J trimming: 7 bases; junction bases outside the gene matches: 5. This CDR3 has 12 residues. Germline CDR1 and CDR2: SGHVS and FQNEAQ. The CDR3 sequence is CASSHDREEQYF. CDR3 in DNA: TGTGCCAGCAGCCACGACAGGGAAGAGCAGTACTTC.

The chain combines TRBV4-1 with TRBJ2-1, with 8 positions matching TRBD2. Per germline, CDR1 MGHRA and CDR2 YSYEKL. The CDR3 contains 17 residues. The ends lost 0 bases at V and 4 bases at J; junction bases unmatched: 8. The CDR3 DNA reads TGCGCCAGCAGCCAAGATACGACGGGAGGGCCTTACAATGAGCAGTTCTTC. As protein: CASSQDTTGGPYNEQFF.

The rearrangement links TRBV7-9 to TRBJ1-1, with 7 positions matching TRBD1. This CDR3 is 14 amino acids long. The J segment lost 5 bases and the V segment lost 5 bases, leaving 8 bases of the junction unmatched. Germline CDR1 SEHNR, CDR2 FQNEAQ (reference sequence). CDR3 nucleotide sequence: TGTGCCAGCAGCGTGAGACAGGGAGGGACTGAAGCTTTCTTT. It translates to CASSVRQGGTEAFF.

The CDR3 DNA reads as TGTGCCAGCAGTGGGCTACAGGGGGAAACTGAAGCTTTCTTT. It yields the protein CASSGLQGETEAFF. The chain has TRBV2 and TRBJ1-1, with TRBD1 matching over 8 bases. The length of the CDR3 is 14 residues. CDR1 SNHLY and CDR2 FYNNEI come from the germline V gene. V shed 4 bases and J 5 bases; nucleotides not matched to a gene: 6.